This is a list of T cell receptor beta chains from one sample in a study of T cells expressing NK-cell markers. TCRdb re-analyzed the 5' RACE reads; it lists each CDR3 protein once, without DNA. The sample shows around 550,000 distinct CDR3 sequences, and 3% to 4.5% sits with its ten largest clones. The sequenced sample was blood T cells: a sorted CD56 or NKG2C T cell subset, CD4+ or CD8+ T cells, or bulk PBMC T cells (not recorded which). These receptor sequences come from a man younger than 35 in good health. Both conserved end residues are part of each CDR3.

>TRBV6-5|TRBJ1-6
CASSSRGIYNSPLHF
>TRBV7-2|TRBJ1-5
CASSGRDTNQPQHF
>TRBV6-1|TRBJ2-2
CASTATGGANTGELFF
>TRBV6-6|TRBJ1-1
CASSYTENTEAFF
>TRBV15|TRBJ2-5
CATSAGWNQETQYF
>TRBV19|TRBJ2-1
CASSWLAGNEQFF
>TRBV6-1|TRBJ2-2
CASSATATNTGELFF
>TRBV9|TRBJ2-3
CASSRFGGDNTDTQYF
>TRBV20-1|TRBJ1-2
CSASVQGLGGYTF
>TRBV27|TRBJ2-1
CASMRAGVDYNEQFF
>TRBV24-1|TRBJ2-1
CATSGSGRGSNEQFF
>TRBV6-2/TRBV6-3|TRBJ2-7
CASSYTAGGPYEQYF
>TRBV28|TRBJ2-7
CASSLDGQGLGEQYF
>TRBV29-1|TRBJ2-4
CSGQTRGAGGLYIQYF
>TRBV5-1|TRBJ2-1
CASRAAGTAINEQFF
>TRBV20-1|TRBJ1-5
CSAKETVTNQPQHF
>TRBV6-1|TRBJ2-5
CASSQPSGSVETQYF
>TRBV7-6|TRBJ2-3
CASSSRTPSGSTADTQYF
>TRBV12-3/TRBV12-4|TRBJ2-7
CASSPGLAGAEEQYF
>TRBV12-3/TRBV12-4|TRBJ2-3
CASSPRQGVPHTQYF
>TRBV10-3|TRBJ2-7
CAISEQHGGPSYEQYF
>TRBV12-3/TRBV12-4|TRBJ2-7
CASSSGTPPYEQYF
>TRBV29-1|TRBJ2-1
CSVISDWAYNEQFF
>TRBV20-1|TRBJ1-1
CSARPDPGNTEAFF
>TRBV29-1|TRBJ2-4
CSVEDPGRGPKNIQYF
>TRBV15|TRBJ2-1
CATSPRRPLAGNEQFF
>TRBV12-3/TRBV12-4|TRBJ2-2
CASSSPHGTGHYTNTGELFF
>TRBV4-3|TRBJ2-3
CASSQDPGGVQTDTQYF
>TRBV6-1|TRBJ1-1
CASSSTRGSRTEAFF
>TRBV11-2|TRBJ2-5
CASSKGQGGETQYF
>TRBV5-1|TRBJ2-6
CASSLDLGVSGANVLTF
>TRBV9|TRBJ2-3
CASSVGRGSYDTQYF
>TRBV2|TRBJ2-7
CASKIPGQPYEQYF
>TRBV7-7|TRBJ2-1
CASSPTGSGEQFF
>TRBV28|TRBJ2-5
CASTLAGTARVETQYF
>TRBV6-1|TRBJ1-1
CASSPGRLLDEAFF
>TRBV27|TRBJ2-4
CASSERLAKNIQYF
>TRBV6-5|TRBJ1-1
CASSSPTGGTQNTEAFF
>TRBV6-6|TRBJ2-5
CASTAAEGQYF
>TRBV6-6|TRBJ2-4
CASRRGEINIQYF